A selection of T cell receptor beta chains follows, all from one sample in a study of blood T cells in healthy people across ages. In TCRdb, the 5' RACE reads were re-called with MiXCR into one record per CDR3 protein. The table shows about 800,000 distinct CDR3 sequences, with around 25% occurring only once. The same data also went into a second study, on T cells of mothers and their children.

Material for sequencing was blood. These receptor sequences come from a boy younger than 18 in good health. CDR3s include the opening cysteine and the closing phenylalanine or tryptophan. A D gene is named only where the DNA matches it firmly. Expanded clones are given a class, and other clones once, few, many or no size at all.

J gene	clone size	D gene	V gene	CDR3 DNA	CDR3 protein
TRBJ2-3	.	.	TRBV2	TGTGCCAGCAGTGAAGATCGGGGCTCACATACGCAGTATTTT	CASSEDRGSHTQYF
TRBJ1-1	.	.	TRBV9	TGTGCCAGCAGCGTAGTCGAGGGTGCGACTGAAGCTTTCTTT	CASSVVEGATEAFF
TRBJ2-7	.	TRBD2	TRBV7-2	TGTGCCAGCAGCTTCCGACCGGGAGGGGGAGAGCAGTACTTC	CASSFRPGGGEQYF
TRBJ2-7	few	TRBD1	TRBV7-9	TGTGCCAGCAGCCGACCGACAGGGGGTTACTACGAGCAGTACTTC	CASSRPTGGYYEQYF
TRBJ2-7	many	.	TRBV7-2	TGTGCCAGCAGCTTAGTGGGCTACGAGCAGTACTTC	CASSLVGYEQYF
TRBJ2-4	few	.	TRBV28	TGTGCCAGCAGTTTAGGGTGGGAAGAGAAAAACATTCAGTACTTC	CASSLGWEEKNIQYF
TRBJ1-2	once	.	TRBV3-1	TGTGCCAGCAGCCAAGATTGGGCCAGTATCTATGGCTACACCTTC	CASSQDWASIYGYTF
TRBJ2-1	few	.	TRBV28	TGTGCCAGCCGGGGCTCACTCTCTCTTGGTGAGCAGTTCTTC	CASRGSLSLGEQFF
TRBJ2-5	few	TRBD2	TRBV7-3	TGTGCCAGCAGCTTAAGACTGGGACTAGCGGAAGAGACCCAGTACTTC	CASSLRLGLAEETQYF
TRBJ1-5	few	TRBD1	TRBV20-1	TGCAGTGCTATTGACAGGGTTGGGTATAGCAATCAGCCCCAGCATTTT	CSAIDRVGYSNQPQHF
TRBJ1-4	few	.	TRBV7-2	TGTGACGGCAGCTTAGTATATAGGGCAGGCGCAACTAATGAAAAACTGTTTTTT	CDGSLVYRAGATNEKLFF
TRBJ2-7	.	.	TRBV10-3	TGTGCCATCAGTGAGTCGAACAGACCCTACGAGCAGTACTTC	CAISESNRPYEQYF
TRBJ2-1	once	TRBD2	TRBV7-9	TGTGCCAGCAGCCACCATAGCGGGGATAACTACAATGAGCAGCTCTTC	CASSHHSGDNYNEQLF
TRBJ2-1	.	TRBD2	TRBV7-8	TGTGCCAGCAGCGCAACGGGACTAGATTTAAATGAGCAGTTCTTC	CASSATGLDLNEQFF
TRBJ2-4	many	TRBD2	TRBV4-1	TGCGCCAGCAGCCAACTAGCGGTAGCCAAAAACATTCAGTACTTC	CASSQLAVAKNIQYF
TRBJ2-1	few	TRBD2	TRBV28	TGTGCCAGCAGCCAACCTAGACTAGCGGTTACCAATGAGCAGTTCTTC	CASSQPRLAVTNEQFF
TRBJ2-4	few	TRBD2	TRBV18	TGTGCCAGCTCACCACAGGGACTAGCGGGGCGAGGGGATCGTGGAAACATTCAGTACTTC	CASSPQGLAGRGDRGNIQYF
TRBJ2-7	.	TRBD2	TRBV24-1	TGTGCCACCAGTGATTTTGGACTAGCGGGAGGGATCTACGAGCAGTACTTC	CATSDFGLAGGIYEQYF
TRBJ2-7	few	TRBD2	TRBV7-2	TGTGCCAGCAGCCCTCTTTCGTGGGGGGGCGAGCAGTACTTC	CASSPLSWGGEQYF
TRBJ1-1	.	TRBD1	TRBV4-1	TGCGCCAGCAGCCAAGGGACAGGGGTTGAAGCTTTCTTT	CASSQGTGVEAFF
TRBJ2-3	few	.	TRBV20-1	TGCAGTGCTAGGAGGGTAGCCGGCACAGATGCGCAGTATTTT	CSARRVAGTDAQYF
TRBJ2-7	.	.	TRBV11-2	TGTGCCAGCAGCTTAGTAACTCGCTCCTACGAGCAGTACTTC	CASSLVTRSYEQYF
TRBJ2-7	.	TRBD1	TRBV12-3/TRBV12-4	TGTGCCAGCAGTCCGGGACAGGGGGCGTTGGCCTACGAGCAGTACTTC	CASSPGQGALAYEQYF
TRBJ1-1	.	.	TRBV7-3	TGTGCCAGCAGCTTACTCGGGACCGCTACTGAAGCTTTCTTT	CASSLLGTATEAFF
TRBJ1-2	.	.	TRBV29-1	TGCAGCGTTTTAACAGAGAACTATGGCTACACCTTC	CSVLTENYGYTF
TRBJ1-5	.	.	TRBV28	TGTGCCAGCAGTTTCGCCAGAGAAAGCAGTCAGCCCCAGCATTTT	CASSFARESSQPQHF
TRBJ1-1	.	.	TRBV2	TGTGCCAGCAGGGCAAGGATGAACACTGAAGCTTTCTTT	CASRARMNTEAFF
TRBJ2-7	few	TRBD2	TRBV7-3	TGTGCCAGCAGCTTGCTAGCGGGAGAGTTGACCTACGAGCAGTACTTC	CASSLLAGELTYEQYF